This T cell receptor beta chain was observed in a study of early T cells in non-severe SARS-CoV-2 infection. Study in general: Bulk RNA from unsorted whole blood was sequenced; chains were unpaired. General observations from the study: There was a bias toward anti-spike CD8 responses in VDJdb matching, which missed private and CD4 specificities.

V gave up 0 bases and J gave up 2 bases, with 17 bases separating them. CDR1 and CDR2 (germline): SGDLS, YYNGEE. The CDR3 sequence is 17 residues long. This clonotype showed up many times. The target antigen is unknown. Each cDNA molecule carried a unique molecular identifier. TCRdb itself ran the 5' RACE reads through MiXCR, one entry per CDR3 protein. The sample lists about 80,000 distinct CDR3 sequences, about 5% occurring once. The sample in question was whole blood, obtained at baseline. The clonotype comes from an adult who was a healthcare worker with PCR-confirmed SARS-CoV-2 infection or an uninfected control (not recorded which). This chain joins TRBV9 and TRBJ2-5; TRBD1 or TRBD2 may be the D gene (6 bases each). CDR3: CASSVGGRLGRQETQYF. The CDR3 region has the DNA TGTGCCAGCAGCGTAGGGGGGCGACTAGGGAGGCAAGAGACCCAGTACTTC.